Each of the 25 T cell receptor beta chains below was sequenced from the same sample in a study of OX40 agonist ivuxolimab in advanced cancers. The table came from immunoSEQ multiplex PCR; TCRdb's copy has only in-frame clones and leaves some out. The sample has some 66,000 clones; 60% to 80% are singletons. Source: CD4+ or CD8+ T cells sorted from blood, taken in a trial of the OX40 agonist ivuxolimab. The receptors here all came from an adult with an advanced solid tumor such as melanoma, head and neck, liver or kidney cancer.

This clone was picked up one time. The chain is built from TRBV7-9 and TRBJ2-1; 15 bases are shared with TRBD2. The CDR3 extends over 19 amino acids. The V segment lost 3 bases and the J segment 2 bases; nucleotides outside the gene matches: 8. CDR1 and CDR2 from the germline V gene are SEHNR and FQNEAQ (reference sequence). CDR3: CASSFSPRTSGRAYNEQFF. CDR3 nucleotide sequence: TGTGCCAGCAGCTTTTCGCCACGGACTAGCGGGAGGGCCTACAATGAGCAGTTCTTC. Variable domain in full (rest from reference TRBV7-9 and TRBJ2-1): DTGVSQNPRHKITKRGQNVTFRCDPISEHNRLYWYRQTLGQGPEFLTYFQNEAQLEKSRLLSDRFSAERPKGSFSTLEIQRTEQGDSAMYLCASSFSPRTSGRAYNEQFFGPGTRLTVL.

This rearrangement joins TRBV6-5 to TRBJ2-7; TRBD2 might be the D (5 bases). V was pared by 7 bases and J by 3 bases, with 19 bases between. The CDR3 covers 15 residues. The germline V gene encodes CDR1 MNHEY and CDR2 SVGAGI. DNA for the CDR3: TGTGCCAGCAAACAAACACTAGGGAATAACTACGAGCAGTACTTC. Its translation: CASKQTLGNNYEQYF.

The CDR3: CASSWGWTQANTGELFF. CDR3 DNA: TGCGCCAGCAGCTGGGGATGGACCCAGGCGAACACCGGGGAGCTGTTTTTT. The rearrangement links TRBV5-1 to TRBJ2-2, with unresolved D. Germline-derived CDR1 and CDR2 are SGHRS and YFSETQ. Trimming left V 3 bases short and J 0 bases short, with 15 bases between. The CDR3 sequence is 17 residues long.

This chain links TRBV19 with TRBJ2-2; a possible D gene is TRBD1 (7 bases). The V end was cut by 4 bases, the J end by 4 bases, with 16 bases between. Looked up from germline, CDR1 is LNHDA and CDR2 is SQIVND (reference sequence). CDR3 size: 16 residues. The CDR3 DNA sequence: TGTGCCAGTAGTAAGTCGCAGGGGGGATCCACCGGGGAGCTGTTTTTT. This encodes CASSKSQGGSTGELFF.

In its sample, this clone was seen a few times. The rearrangement joins TRBV19 to TRBJ1-1; D is ambiguous. CDR1 is LNHDA, CDR2 SQIVND, per germline (reference sequence). V gave up 3 bases and J gave up 0 bases, with 8 bases separating them. This CDR3 comprises 14 residues. CDR3 sequence: CASSIRSLNTEAFF. CDR3 DNA: TGTGCCAGTAGTATTCGGAGTTTGAACACTGAAGCTTTCTTT. Based on the CDR3 plus reference TRBV19 and TRBJ1-1, the full variable domain is DGGITQSPKYLFRKEGQNVTLSCEQNLNHDAMYWYRQDPGQGLRLIYYSQIVNDFQKGDIAEGYSVSREKKESFPLTVTSAQKNPTAFYLCASSIRSLNTEAFFGQGTRLTVV.

The chain recombines TRBV7-9 with TRBJ1-2; no definite D call. V lost 5 bases to trimming and J lost 2 bases, with 18 bases between them. This CDR3 has 16 residues. Germline loops: CDR1 SEHNR, CDR2 FQNEAQ (reference sequence). The CDR3 coding sequence is TGTGCCAGCAGCATAACATTAGGACCGAGCAACTATGGCTACACCTTC. Translating gives CASSITLGPSNYGYTF.

V and J are TRBV19 and TRBJ1-2; TRBD1 is a possible D gene (6 bases). In germline, CDR1 is LNHDA, CDR2 SQIVND (reference sequence). The ends were cut back, 7 bases at V and 6 bases at J, with 15 bases in the middle. The CDR3 runs to 13 residues. In DNA form, the CDR3 reads TGTGCCAGTAATACCCTGGACAGTAATGGCTACACCTTC. It specifies CASNTLDSNGYTF.

This clone was detected only a few times. The J gene is TRBJ2-7, the V gene TRBV5-4, with 8 bases identical to TRBD1. Germline lookup yields CDR1 SGHNT and CDR2 YYREEE (reference sequence). The V and J ends lost 3 bases and 5 bases, in that order; junction bases with no gene match: 7. The CDR3 is made up of 14 amino acids. The CDR3 coding sequence is TGTGCCAGCAGCTGGGGACAGGCGCTAAACGAGCAGTACTTC. Its translation: CASSWGQALNEQYF.

V gene TRBV19 combines with J gene TRBJ1-5, with D possibly matching TRBD1 (5 bases). Between the trimmed V and J ends, which lost 8 bases and 1 base, there was a span of 24 bases. There are 18 residues in the CDR3. Germline V gives CDR1 LNHDA, CDR2 SQIVND (reference sequence). CDR3 region: CASGIGTRGGGSNQPQHF. The CDR3 region has the DNA TGTGCCAGTGGGATCGGGACCCGGGGCGGAGGCAGCAATCAGCCCCAGCATTTT.

The chain has TRBV19 and TRBJ2-3; 8 bases are shared with TRBD1. This CDR3 is built from 14 residues. The germline V gene has CDR1 LNHDA and CDR2 SQIVND (reference sequence). V gave up 1 base and J gave up 6 bases; unmatched junction bases: 3. The CDR3 region has the DNA TGTGCCAGTAGTATAGGGGACAGGACGGATACGCAGTATTTT. It yields the protein CASSIGDRTDTQYF.

The chain carries TRBV28 and TRBJ2-1; D ambiguous. Germline V gene data show CDR1 as MDHEN and CDR2 as SYDVKM. V gave up 4 bases and J gave up 10 bases, with 8 bases separating them. The CDR3 runs 11 residues. CDR3 nucleotide sequence: TGTGCCAGCAGTTCCAGACCCGAGCAGTTCTTC. This gives the protein CASSSRPEQFF.

The chain joins TRBV7-9 to TRBJ2-3, with a possible D match to TRBD2 (5 bases). CDR1 is SEHNR and CDR2 is FQNEAQ in the germline V gene (reference sequence). Trimming removed 1 base from V and 6 bases from J, with 11 bases in between. The CDR3 runs 14 residues. The CDR3 DNA reads TGTGCCAGCAGCTTAGAGAGGGCGATGGATACGCAGTATTTT. It codes for CASSLERAMDTQYF.

This chain links TRBV6-1 with TRBJ1-2; 7 bases are a match to TRBD1. In germline, CDR1 is MNHNS, CDR2 SASEGT. V lost 4 bases and J lost 3; bases outside the gene matches: 8. CDR3 length: 15 amino acids. DNA for the CDR3: TGTGCCAGCAGTGCCCGACAGGGAGGTGACTATGGCTACACCTTC. As protein: CASSARQGGDYGYTF.

Notes on this clone: Compared with germline, one end of the junction differs, possibly owing to a read error. The rearrangement uses TRBV7-8 and TRBJ2-5; no clear D. Germline CDR1 and CDR2: SGHVS and FQNEAQ. The CDR3 runs 13 residues. The CDR3 protein is CASSLGSQEAQYF. For the CDR3, the DNA is TGTGCCAGCAGCTTAGGCAGTCAAGAGGCCCAGTACTTC.

The V call is TRBV10-3, the J call TRBJ1-6; TRBD1 matches 11 bases. V dropped 6 bases and J dropped 6; count of bases not matched to a gene: 1. CDR3 length: 14 amino acids. CDR1 and CDR2 from the germline V gene are ENHRY and SYGVKD. The CDR3, as DNA: TGTGCCATCAGCGGGACAGGGGGTAATTCACCCCTCCACTTT. Translation gives CAISGTGGNSPLHF.

The CDR3 bases are TGTGCCAGCAGCCTGCAAACTAGCCAAGAGACCCAGTACTTC. The encoded protein is CASSLQTSQETQYF. This chain joins TRBV5-4 and TRBJ2-5, with a weak D call TRBD2 (5 bases). The germline CDR1 and CDR2 sequences are SGHNT and YYREEE (reference sequence). V lost 4 bases and J lost 1, with 11 bases in between. The CDR3 has 14 amino acids.

This sequence joins TRBV18 and TRBJ2-7; no firm D call. The V gene's germline CDR1 is KGHSH and CDR2 LQKENI. The CDR3 totals 14 residues. V lost 4 bases and J lost 6, with 16 bases in between. CDR3 protein: CASSLNTNTGEQYF. The CDR3 DNA sequence: TGTGCCAGCTCACTCAATACTAATACTGGCGAGCAGTACTTC.

The genes are TRBV7-8 and TRBJ2-2; D unclear. CDR1 and CDR2 (germline): SGHVS, FQNEAQ. The CDR3 extends over 13 amino acids. Trimming pared 1 base from V and 1 base from J, leaving 1 base between. The CDR3 region is CASSLGNTGELFF. In DNA form, the CDR3 reads TGTGCCAGCAGCTTAGGGAACACCGGGGAGCTGTTTTTT.

V is TRBV18 and J is TRBJ2-4, with D uncertain. Trimming removed 0 bases at V and 0 bases at J, with 6 bases between. The CDR3 sequence is 15 residues long. Germline CDR1 and CDR2: KGHSH and LQKENI. The CDR3 DNA sequence: TGTGCCAGCTCACCACCAGGTCTAGCCAAAAACATTCAGTACTTC. Protein sequence: CASSPPGLAKNIQYF.

The V call is TRBV25-1, the J call TRBJ1-6; D ambiguous. CDR3 length: 14 residues. Germline V gene sequence: CDR1 MGHDK, CDR2 SYGVNS. With 8 bases removed from V and 7 bases from J, the gap between germline ends came to 15 bases. The CDR3 DNA sequence: TGTGCCAGCGGACCGGGCGGGTGGAATTCACCCCTCCACTTT. Its translation: CASGPGGWNSPLHF.

In its sample, this clone was seen a few times. The chain joins TRBV10-3 to TRBJ2-1; possibly TRBD1 for D (5 bases). The CDR3 has 10 residues. Trimming shortened V by 8 bases and J by 8 bases, and 7 bases separated the two germline ends. The germline gives CDR1 ENHRY, CDR2 SYGVKD. The CDR3 sequence: CAIFRDEQFF. In DNA, the CDR3 is TGTGCCATCTTCAGGGATGAGCAGTTCTTC.

V usage is TRBV9 and J usage is TRBJ1-2; 10 bases agree with TRBD1. V lost 3 bases to trimming and J lost 3 bases; unmatched junction nucleotides: 8. The germline CDR1 and CDR2 sequences are SGDLS and YYNGEE. This CDR3 is 16 amino acids long. CDR3 DNA sequence: TGTGCCAGCAGCGCCCAGGACAGGGGGTACGACTATGGCTACACCTTC. Amino acids: CASSAQDRGYDYGYTF.

The V gene is TRBV30, the J gene TRBJ2-3; weak D call: TRBD1 (5 bases). Germline CDR1 reads GTSNPN; CDR2 reads SVGIG (reference sequence). The CDR3 contains 14 residues. Trimming shortened V by 2 bases and J by 2 bases, and 11 bases separated the two germline ends. The CDR3 sequence is CAWSRQSSTDTQYF. DNA for the CDR3: TGTGCCTGGAGTAGACAGAGCTCCACAGATACGCAGTATTTT.

This clone was detected a few times. This chain uses TRBV5-1 with TRBJ2-5; 13 bases line up with TRBD2. The CDR3 consists of 15 residues. The trim removed 4 bases at V and 5 bases at J, leaving 5 bases unmatched. In germline, CDR1 is SGHRS, CDR2 YFSETQ. CDR3 nucleotide sequence: TGCGCCAGCAGCGTAGGGACTAGCGGGACGGAGACCCAGTACTTC. Protein: CASSVGTSGTETQYF.

The gene calls are TRBV7-8 and TRBJ1-5, with 9 bases that match TRBD1. CDR1 and CDR2 (germline): SGHVS, FQNEAQ. The length of the CDR3 is 15 residues. V gave up 4 bases and J gave up 3 bases; unmatched junction bases: 4. As DNA, the CDR3 is TGTGCCAGCAGCTGGGGACAGGGACCCAATCAGCCCCAGCATTTT. It encodes CASSWGQGPNQPQHF. The whole variable domain, filled in from reference TRBV7-8 and TRBJ1-5, reads GAGVSQSPRYKVAKRGQDVALRCDPISGHVSLFWYQQALGQGPEFLTYFQNEAQLDKSGLPSDRFFAERPEGSVSTLKIQRTQQEDSAVYLCASSWGQGPNQPQHFGDGTRLSIL.